This T cell receptor beta chain was documented in a study of cytomegalovirus exposure and HLA in healthy donors. Study background: Earlier, 100 million to 130 million unique TCR beta sequences were recovered from approximately 180 million T cells by an analysis. A data release that came early held roughly 85 million unique TCRs from HLA-typed donors.

Amplification used 60 Vbeta primers and 13 Jbeta primers. The assay was immunoSEQ multiplex PCR, and TCRdb's table has in-frame clones only and misses some. The table includes tens of thousands of clones, roughly 70% detected once. CDR1 and CDR2 (germline): MNHEY, SVGAGI. CDR3 size: 15 residues. Trimming removed 4 bases from V and 5 bases from J, with 12 bases in between. This clone was picked up one time. Its antigen is as yet unknown. Study-wide findings and caveats: When a later analysis was performed, an Asian-associated ancestry cluster reportedly had fewer N-insertions than the roughly 630-donor mean.

Specimen: PBMCs. This TCR was recovered from a woman aged 40 to 50 in good health and CMV-seropositive. V is TRBV6-5 and J is TRBJ1-6; D might be TRBD1 (6 bases). CDR3 sequence: CASSLQGPHNSPLHF. The CDR3 DNA reads as TGTGCCAGCAGTTTACAGGGACCTCATAATTCACCCCTCCACTTT.